These 12 T cell receptor beta chains came from one sample sequenced in a study of blood T cells in healthy people across ages. A second PCR of 7 to 11 cycles used a sample-barcoded 5' primer and a J-beta primer mix. TCRdb re-called the 5' RACE reads with MiXCR, one entry per CDR3 protein. The table shows roughly 1,300,000 distinct CDR3 sequences, with 59% occurring only once. Sequenced material: blood. The source is a man younger than 35 in good health.

V and J are TRBV4-2 and TRBJ1-6, with D perhaps matching TRBD1 (5 bases). The CDR3 spans 17 residues. Trimming removed 1 base at V and 7 bases at J, with 17 bases between. From germline, CDR1 is LGHNA and CDR2 YNFKEQ. In nucleotides, the CDR3 is TGTGCCAGCAGCCAAGCGGAAGGTACAGGCGAAAATTCACCCCTCCACTTT. Amino acids: CASSQAEGTGENSPLHF.

Worth noting for this clonotype: The junction departs from germline at one end; a sequencing error may be responsible. The chain links TRBV11-2 to TRBJ2-1; TRBD2 aligns across 11 bases. The V gene's germline CDR1 is SGHAT and CDR2 FQNNGV. The CDR3 contains 15 residues. The CDR3 region is CASSHGTSGLNGQFF. The CDR3 DNA reads as TGTGCCAGCAGTCACGGGACTAGCGGACTCAATGGGCAGTTCTTC.

The chain couples TRBV27 to TRBJ2-7; the match to TRBD1 covers 7 bases. This CDR3 contains 15 residues. Germline V gene lookup returns CDR1 MNHEY and CDR2 SMNVEV (reference sequence). V was pared by 6 bases and J by 3 bases, with 11 bases of the junction left unmatched. The DNA for the CDR3 is TGTGCCAGCAGCCTGACAGGGTTTGGTATCTACGAGCAGTACTTC. Its translation is CASSLTGFGIYEQYF.

This clonotype was seen a handful of times. This chain connects TRBV11-2 to TRBJ2-7, with D perhaps assigned TRBD1 or TRBD2 (6 bases each). The V gene's germline CDR1 is SGHAT and CDR2 FQNNGV. Trimming took off 0 bases at V and 2 bases at J, with 11 bases between the two ends. This CDR3 is 15 amino acids long. The CDR3 region is CASSLDPGAAYEQYF. The CDR3 nucleotides are TGTGCCAGCAGCTTAGATCCGGGGGCGGCCTACGAGCAGTACTTC.

V gene TRBV6-5 combines with J gene TRBJ2-1; D might be TRBD1 or TRBD2, each matching 5 bases. Germline V gives CDR1 MNHEY, CDR2 SVGAGI. The V end lost 5 bases, the J end lost 9 bases, and 23 bases lay between the germline ends. The CDR3 covers 16 residues. CDR3 in amino acids: CASSKLMGGGFLEQFF. CDR3 nucleotides: TGTGCCAGCAGTAAACTTATGGGTGGGGGATTTCTTGAGCAGTTCTTC.

This clonotype has a handful of counts. The V gene is TRBV7-2, the J gene TRBJ2-3; 8 nucleotides match TRBD2. Germline assignment: CDR1 SGHTA and CDR2 FQGNSA. The CDR3 has 17 amino acids. V shed 5 bases, J shed 6 bases, and the junction held 16 bases outside the gene matches. This CDR3 reads CASSPPPGLGAGDTQYF. The CDR3 DNA is TGTGCCAGCAGCCCTCCCCCGGGACTAGGGGCAGGGGATACGCAGTATTTT.

V and J are TRBV11-2 and TRBJ2-4, with D possibly being TRBD2 (6 bases). Trimming removed 5 bases from V and 1 base from J, with 12 bases in between. The CDR3 sequence is 15 residues long. Germline CDR1 is SGHAT and CDR2 is FQNNGV. The CDR3 reads CASSAGPYAKNIQYF. The CDR3 DNA is TGTGCCAGCAGCGCGGGACCGTACGCCAAAAACATTCAGTACTTC.

V gene TRBV4-1 combines with J gene TRBJ2-1, with TRBD1 identical over 7 bases. The V gene end was trimmed by 4 bases and the J gene end by 0 bases; junction bases not matched to a gene: 6. In germline, CDR1 is MGHRA, CDR2 YSYEKL. The CDR3 totals 16 residues. Here the CDR3 reads CASSPTGRNSYNEQFF. Here the CDR3 DNA reads TGCGCCAGCAGCCCGACAGGGAGAAACTCCTACAATGAGCAGTTCTTC.

The genes are TRBV7-6 and TRBJ2-4; tentative D call: TRBD2 (5 bases). Looked up from germline, CDR1 is SGHVS and CDR2 is FNYEAQ. V was trimmed by 1 base and J by 7 bases, leaving 11 bases between them. The CDR3 covers 14 residues. Written as DNA, the CDR3 is TGTGCCAGCAGCTTAGAGGCTAGCTCTAACATTCAGTACTTC. It is translated as CASSLEASSNIQYF.

The chain uses TRBV9 and TRBJ1-1; D is possibly TRBD1 (5 bases). V was pared by 4 bases and J by 4 bases, with 17 bases between. The V gene's germline CDR1 is SGDLS and CDR2 YYNGEE. The CDR3 runs to 15 residues. In nucleotides, the CDR3 is TGTGCCAGCAGCTCCTTGGGGGGAAGCGGCACTGAAGCTTTCTTT. It translates to CASSSLGGSGTEAFF.

Written as DNA, the CDR3 is TGTGCCAGCAGCGTAGGAGAGACTAGCGGGGCGTACAATGAGCAGTTCTTC. As protein: CASSVGETSGAYNEQFF. V gene TRBV9 combines with J gene TRBJ2-1; 11 bases line up with TRBD2. The CDR3 is made up of 17 amino acids. V was clipped by 0 bases and J by 4 bases; unmatched bases: 6. Germline V CDR1 and CDR2: SGDLS, YYNGEE.

In this sample, this clonotype turned up a few times. The J gene is TRBJ2-1, the V gene TRBV6-2 or TRBV6-3; D unresolved. CDR3 length: 11 residues. The germline V and J ends were trimmed by 6 bases and 15 bases, with 15 bases remaining between them. The germline gives CDR1 MNHEY, CDR2 SVGEGT. The CDR3 here is CASSQVHFLFF. Written as DNA, the CDR3 is TGTGCCAGCAGCCAGGTGCATTTTCTGTTCTTC.